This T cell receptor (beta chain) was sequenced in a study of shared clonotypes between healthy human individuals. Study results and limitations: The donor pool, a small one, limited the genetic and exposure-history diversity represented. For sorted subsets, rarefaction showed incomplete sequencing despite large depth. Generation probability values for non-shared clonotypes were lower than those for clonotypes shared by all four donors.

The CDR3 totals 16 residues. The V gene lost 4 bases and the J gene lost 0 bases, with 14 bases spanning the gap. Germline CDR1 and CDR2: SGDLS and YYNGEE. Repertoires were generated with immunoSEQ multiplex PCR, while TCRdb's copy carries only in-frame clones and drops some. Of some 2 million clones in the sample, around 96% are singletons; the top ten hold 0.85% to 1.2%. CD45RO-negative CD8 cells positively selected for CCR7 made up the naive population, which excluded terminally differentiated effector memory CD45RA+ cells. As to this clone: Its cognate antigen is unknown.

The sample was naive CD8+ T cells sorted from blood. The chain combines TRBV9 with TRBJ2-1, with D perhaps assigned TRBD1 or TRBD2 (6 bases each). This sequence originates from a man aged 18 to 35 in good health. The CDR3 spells CASSPDGGRSYNEQFF. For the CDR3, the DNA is TGTGCCAGCAGCCCTGATGGGGGGCGCTCCTACAATGAGCAGTTCTTC.